This T cell receptor beta chain was sequenced for a study of T cell responses to AZD1222 COVID-19 vaccine. Trimming removed 0 bases from V and 6 bases from J, with 7 bases in between. The germline V gene encodes CDR1 KGHDR and CDR2 SFDVKD. The CDR3 has 14 residues. Study results and limitations: The sample set comprised mostly white British donors with more females, and clonal diversity was possibly underestimated. Two AZD1222 administrations were followed by greater Spike-specific TCR breadth and depth. Across spike, vaccine-associated CD4 TCRs were found, dominant at 160-218 and 743-854.

About this clone itself: Its specificity is not known.

Produced via immunoSEQ multiplex PCR; TCRdb's table is partial and in-frame only. There are approximately 85,000 clones in the sample; around 85% occur only once, and around 6.7% lies in the top ten. The receptor's source is an adult in good health. The rearrangement links TRBV24-1 to TRBJ2-2; TRBD2 is a possible D gene (6 bases). Sequencing used peripheral blood, obtained on day 0 of AZD1222 vaccination. CDR3 residues: CATSDLPGAGELFF. In DNA, the CDR3 is TGTGCCACCAGTGATTTGCCGGGGGCCGGGGAGCTGTTTTTT.